This T cell receptor beta chain was captured by sequencing in a study of T cells after somatic rescue of genetic block. Only in-frame clones appear in the TCRdb table, and some are missing; sequencing was by immunoSEQ multiplex PCR. This sample carries 110,000 or so clones, 90% to 95% of them seen once, and the ten largest clones take approximately 1.5%. CDR3 length: 13 amino acids. CDR1 is LNHDA and CDR2 is SQIVND in the germline V gene (reference sequence). Trimming took off 2 bases at V and 2 bases at J, with 7 bases between the two ends. This chain connects TRBV19 to TRBJ2-7; D is unclear. Sequencing was done on a sample of peripheral blood mononuclear cells (PBMCs). This receptor was taken from a woman younger than 35. This CDR3 is CASSIRAPYEQYF. The CDR3 bases are TGTGCCAGTAGTATACGGGCTCCCTACGAGCAGTACTTC. Full variable domain (missing parts from reference TRBV19 and TRBJ2-7): DGGITQSPKYLFRKEGQNVTLSCEQNLNHDAMYWYRQDPGQGLRLIYYSQIVNDFQKGDIAEGYSVSREKKESFPLTVTSAQKNPTAFYLCASSIRAPYEQYFGPGTRLTVT.